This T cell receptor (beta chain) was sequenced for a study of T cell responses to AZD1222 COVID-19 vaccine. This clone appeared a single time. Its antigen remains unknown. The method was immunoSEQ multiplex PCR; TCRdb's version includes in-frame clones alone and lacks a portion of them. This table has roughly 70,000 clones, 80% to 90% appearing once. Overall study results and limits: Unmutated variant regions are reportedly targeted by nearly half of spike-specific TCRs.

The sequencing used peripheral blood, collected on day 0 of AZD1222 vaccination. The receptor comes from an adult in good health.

CDR3 DNA sequence: TGTGCCAGCAGTGGGCAGTGGAACACCATATATTTT. It translates to CASSGQWNTIYF. This rearrangement joins TRBV28 to TRBJ1-3; D is unresolved. Germline CDR1 is MDHEN and CDR2 is SYDVKM. The CDR3 covers 12 residues. Between the trimmed V and J ends, which lost 5 bases and 7 bases, there was a span of 9 bases. The entire variable domain, with the rest obtained from reference TRBV28 and TRBJ1-3, is as follows: DVKVTQSSRYLVKRTGEKVFLECVQDMDHENMFWYRQDPGLGLRLIYFSYDVKMKEKGDIPEGYSVSREKKERFSLILESASTNQTSMYLCASSGQWNTIYFGEGSWLTVV.